The 27 T cell receptor beta chains in this list originate from one sample, sequenced in a study of cytomegalovirus exposure and HLA in healthy donors. It was with 60 Vbeta and 13 Jbeta primers that the PCR ran. The data were produced by immunoSEQ multiplex PCR, yet TCRdb's version contains in-frame clones alone and is incomplete. The repertoire consists of 90,000 to 110,000 clones, with about 16% occurring once and the leading ten covering about 0.79%. The sequenced sample consisted of PBMCs. These receptors originate from a female donor in good health and CMV-seronegative.

This clone appeared a few times. V and J are TRBV27 and TRBJ1-4; TRBD1 agrees at 7 bases. Germline assignment: CDR1 MNHEY and CDR2 SMNVEV (reference sequence). The CDR3 spans 13 residues. V lost 5 bases and J lost 10; bases outside the gene matches: 7. CDR3 in DNA: TGTGCCAGCAGTCCGCCGACAGGGCGAAAACTGTTTTTT. Translation gives CASSPPTGRKLFF. Looking up the rest from reference TRBV27 and TRBJ1-4 gives the full variable domain: EAQVTQNPRYLITVTGKKLTVTCSQNMNHEYMSWYRQDPGLGLRQIYYSMNVEVTDKGDVPEGYKVSRKEKRNFPLILESPSPNQTSLYFCASSPPTGRKLFFGSGTQLSVL.

V and J are TRBV30 and TRBJ2-1, with TRBD1 identical over 10 bases. Germline CDR1 is GTSNPN and CDR2 is SVGIG (reference sequence). The CDR3 spans 15 residues. V lost 4 bases and J lost 5; bases outside the gene matches: 8. CDR3 DNA: TGTGCCTGGAAGGCGAGGACAGGGGGGGACAATGAGCAGTTCTTC. It is translated as CAWKARTGGDNEQFF.

This clone was detected a few times. The chain carries TRBV5-1 and TRBJ2-7; 8 bases map to TRBD1. Per germline, CDR1 SGHRS and CDR2 YFSETQ. CDR3 length: 17 residues. J was trimmed by 3 bases and V by 3 bases; bases with no gene match: 14. The DNA of the CDR3 is TGCGCCAGCAGCTCCAGGGGGCGAGGGCTAGACGACTACGAGCAGTACTTC. The encoded protein is CASSSRGRGLDDYEQYF.

Worth noting for this clone: Other nucleotide sequences from this sample produce the same CDR3. The DNA for the CDR3 is TGTGCCAGCTCACCCTCAAGACTGAACTCTGGAAACACCATATATTTT. Its translation is CASSPSRLNSGNTIYF. This rearrangement joins TRBV18 to TRBJ1-3, with D unresolved. The ends were cut back, 3 bases at V and 0 bases at J, with 12 bases in the middle. The CDR3 is made up of 16 amino acids. Germline loops: CDR1 KGHSH, CDR2 LQKENI.

The V call is TRBV29-1, the J call TRBJ2-5; 9 bases are shared with TRBD2. The trim removed 2 bases at V and 5 bases at J, leaving 9 bases unmatched. The germline CDR1 and CDR2 sequences are SQVTM and ANQGSEA. The CDR3 totals 15 residues. The CDR3 DNA reads TGCAGCGTTGAAAGGACTAGCGCCGAGAGGGAGACCCAGTACTTC. Residues: CSVERTSAERETQYF.

The J gene is TRBJ2-5, the V gene TRBV11-2; TRBD2 is a possible D gene (6 bases). Germline V gene data show CDR1 as SGHAT and CDR2 as FQNNGV. The V end lost 4 bases, the J end lost 3 bases, and 15 bases lay between the germline ends. The length of the CDR3 is 15 residues. CDR3 nucleotides: TGTGCCAGCAGCTCGATCCCGGGAGCCAAAGAGACCCAGTACTTC. Protein product: CASSSIPGAKETQYF.

A few counts support this clone. This chain joins TRBV7-9 and TRBJ1-2, with 9 bases identical to TRBD1. J lost 5 bases, V lost 5 bases, and 3 bases had no gene match. The CDR3 extends over 13 amino acids. The germline CDR1 and CDR2 sequences are SEHNR and FQNEAQ (reference sequence). The CDR3 DNA sequence: TGTGCCAGCAGCCTGGACAGGGGATATGGCTACACCTTC. It codes for CASSLDRGYGYTF.

The rearrangement links TRBV28 to TRBJ2-7; possibly TRBD1 for D (6 bases). Germline V gene lookup returns CDR1 MDHEN and CDR2 SYDVKM. CDR3 length equals 14 residues. Trimming stripped 5 bases from V and 6 bases from J, with 17 bases between. The CDR3, as DNA: TGTGCCAGCAGTGATACAGGGACGGATATCGAGCAGTACTTC. The encoded protein is CASSDTGTDIEQYF.

This clone turned up a few times. The V call is TRBV18, the J call TRBJ1-1; the D gene is possibly TRBD1 (5 bases). This CDR3 has 16 amino acids. The germline V gene encodes CDR1 KGHSH and CDR2 LQKENI. Trimming removed 0 bases from V and 1 base from J, with 12 bases in between. The CDR3 sequence: CASSPPSDTENTEAFF. CDR3 nucleotide sequence: TGTGCCAGCTCACCACCGTCGGACACAGAGAACACTGAAGCTTTCTTT.

This chain joins TRBV28 and TRBJ2-7; D is perhaps TRBD1 (6 bases). Germline-derived CDR1 and CDR2 are MDHEN and SYDVKM. The CDR3 has 15 amino acids. The V and J ends lost 1 base and 4 bases respectively, with 14 bases between them. In DNA, the CDR3 is TGTGCCAGCAGTTTATCGTCAGGGGCTGGGTACGAGCAGTACTTC. Encoded protein: CASSLSSGAGYEQYF.

This clone has just a few counts. The genes are TRBV6-5 and TRBJ1-1; D remains ambiguous. Trimming took off 8 bases at V and 11 bases at J, with 15 bases between the two ends. Germline V gene lookup returns CDR1 MNHEY and CDR2 SVGAGI. The CDR3 contains 11 residues. The CDR3 bases are TGTGCCAGCGGATACAGTCTCTACGCTTTCTTT. Protein product: CASGYSLYAFF.

The chain links TRBV18 to TRBJ1-1; TRBD1 is a possible D gene (6 bases). Germline-derived CDR1 and CDR2 are KGHSH and LQKENI. CDR3 size: 16 residues. Trimming pared 3 bases from V and 1 base from J, leaving 15 bases between. In DNA form, the CDR3 reads TGTGCCAGCTCACCTTCAGGGGAGGGGAAGAACACTGAAGCTTTCTTT. Its translation: CASSPSGEGKNTEAFF.

The rearrangement links TRBV5-1 to TRBJ2-1, with 11 nucleotides matching TRBD2. CDR1 is SGHRS, CDR2 YFSETQ, per germline. The CDR3 is 16 amino acids. J lost 4 bases, V lost 1 base, and 4 bases had no gene match. The CDR3 sequence: CASSLSSGGYYNEQFF. In DNA, the CDR3 is TGCGCCAGCAGCTTGTCTAGCGGGGGGTATTACAATGAGCAGTTCTTC.

V usage is TRBV30 and J usage is TRBJ1-2, with a weak D call TRBD1 (5 bases). The length of the CDR3 is 13 residues. CDR1 is GTSNPN, CDR2 SVGIG, per germline (reference sequence). V gave up 0 bases and J gave up 8 bases, with 13 bases separating them. CDR3 protein: CAWSVQGMVGYTF. CDR3 nucleotides: TGTGCCTGGAGTGTCCAGGGAATGGTCGGCTACACCTTC.

This clone was seen more than once but under ten times. The gene calls are TRBV5-3 and TRBJ1-5; TRBD1 matches at 9 bases. TRBV5-3 is filed as an ORF, its function uncertain. This CDR3 comprises 15 residues. V lost 4 bases to trimming and J lost 5 bases; unmatched junction nucleotides: 7. The CDR3, as DNA: TGTGCCAGAAGCGAAGGACAGGGGCTCGATCAGCCCCAGCATTTT. The encoded protein is CARSEGQGLDQPQHF.

In the case of this clone: Distinct nucleotide sequences in the sample also encode this CDR3. The chain combines TRBV5-1 with TRBJ2-7; TRBD1 is a possible D gene (6 bases). Germline CDR1 SGHRS, CDR2 YFSETQ. The V and J ends lost 4 bases and 2 bases respectively, with 10 bases between them. CDR3 length equals 13 residues. CDR3 loop: CASSPGQTYEQYF. DNA of the CDR3: TGCGCCAGCAGCCCGGGACAAACCTACGAGCAGTACTTC.

Remarks on this clone: An end of the junction does not agree with germline; a read error may underlie this. The chain couples TRBV7-7 to TRBJ2-7; 9 nucleotides agree with TRBD1. Germline CDR1 SSHAT, CDR2 FNYEAQ (reference sequence). CDR3 length: 14 residues. The CDR3 DNA is TGTGCTAGCAGCCCCGGGACAGGGATCCACGAGCAGTACTTC. This encodes CASSPGTGIHEQYF.

This clone was counted a few times. The V call is TRBV29-1, the J call TRBJ1-5; 9 nucleotides align to TRBD1. Germline CDR1 SQVTM, CDR2 ANQGSEA. V shed 7 bases, J shed 2 bases, and the junction held 3 bases outside the gene matches. The CDR3 is made up of 13 amino acids. The CDR3 DNA sequence: TGCAGCGCTACAGGGGGCGGCAATCAGCCCCAGCATTTT. Translation: CSATGGGNQPQHF.

This clone was picked up a small number of times. This chain uses TRBV29-1 with TRBJ1-1; possible D gene TRBD1, 6 bases. CDR3 length: 14 residues. Trimming removed 7 bases at V and 2 bases at J, with 17 bases between. The germline V gene encodes CDR1 SQVTM and CDR2 ANQGSEA. DNA for the CDR3: TGCAGCGCCCGATCCCCAGGGGATAACACTGAAGCTTTCTTT. As protein: CSARSPGDNTEAFF.

The chain combines TRBV19 with TRBJ1-1, with 7 nucleotides matching TRBD1. Germline V gene lookup returns CDR1 LNHDA and CDR2 SQIVND (reference sequence). The V gene end was trimmed by 5 bases and the J gene end by 4 bases; junction bases not matched to a gene: 10. The CDR3 runs to 15 residues. The CDR3 loop reads CASSPIRGLGTEAFF. In nucleotides, the CDR3 is TGTGCCAGTAGTCCGATCAGGGGGTTAGGCACTGAAGCTTTCTTT.

This clone showed up just a few times. The rearrangement joins TRBV7-2 to TRBJ1-2, with 7 bases identical to TRBD1. The CDR3 contains 18 residues. Trimming cost V 5 bases and J 1 base; bases outside gene matches: 16. Germline values: CDR1 SGHTA, CDR2 FQGNSA. CDR3 nucleotide sequence: TGTGCCAGCAGCCTAAGGACAGGCATCGCGACCGTTAACTATGGCTACACCTTC. This gives the protein CASSLRTGIATVNYGYTF.

This clone was counted between two and nine times. The chain couples TRBV29-1 to TRBJ2-1, with 10 bases matching TRBD2. The V gene's germline CDR1 is SQVTM and CDR2 ANQGSEA. The CDR3 extends over 15 amino acids. With V trimmed by 1 base and J by 3 bases, 3 bases remained unmatched. The CDR3 DNA reads TGCAGCGTTGAAGGGACTAGCGGAATCTACAATGAGCAGTTCTTC. This gives the protein CSVEGTSGIYNEQFF.

The chain carries TRBV30 and TRBJ1-2; D uncertain. The CDR3 length is 13 residues. The germline V gene encodes CDR1 GTSNPN and CDR2 SVGIG (reference sequence). V was pared by 4 bases and J by 3 bases, with 12 bases between. CDR3 protein: CAWTASSDYGYTF. CDR3 bases: TGTGCCTGGACCGCGTCGAGCGACTATGGCTACACCTTC.

This clone was counted between two and nine times. The genes are TRBV13 and TRBJ2-7, with 11 positions matching TRBD2. In germline, CDR1 is PRHDT, CDR2 FYEKMQ (reference sequence). The CDR3 runs 16 residues. The ends lost 4 bases at V and 3 bases at J; junction bases unmatched: 8. CDR3 protein: CASSSSGLAGYYEQYF. CDR3 in DNA: TGTGCCAGCAGCTCCTCCGGACTAGCGGGCTACTACGAGCAGTACTTC.

This clone was detected only a few times. CDR3 in DNA: TGTGCTAGCCCCCCGGGGGGGGGACAGGGCGTCCACGAGCAGTACTTC. Amino acids: CASPPGGGQGVHEQYF. The rearrangement joins TRBV12-5 to TRBJ2-7, with D possibly matching TRBD1 (9 bases). The CDR3 spans 16 residues. In germline, CDR1 is LGHNT, CDR2 FRNRAP. With 9 bases removed from V and 5 bases from J, the gap between germline ends came to 26 bases.

This sequence joins TRBV7-2 and TRBJ2-3; tentatively, D is TRBD2 (5 bases). Trimming removed 0 bases from V and 1 base from J, with 11 bases in between. Germline V CDR1 and CDR2: SGHTA, FQGNSA. The CDR3 spans 16 residues. CDR3 sequence reads: CASSLATDLRTDTQYF. The CDR3 region has the DNA TGTGCCAGCAGCTTAGCCACGGACTTACGCACAGATACGCAGTATTTT. Full variable domain (outside the CDR3, taken from reference TRBV7-2 and TRBJ2-3): GAGVSQSPSNKVTEKGKDVELRCDPISGHTALYWYRQSLGQGLEFLIYFQGNSAPDKSGLPSDRFSAERTGGSVSTLTIQRTQQEDSAVYLCASSLATDLRTDTQYFGPGTRLTVL.

This sequence joins TRBV7-8 and TRBJ1-5; weak D call: TRBD1 (6 bases). The V gene's germline CDR1 is SGHVS and CDR2 FQNEAQ. The germline V and J ends were trimmed by 5 bases and 4 bases, with 12 bases remaining between them. The CDR3 totals 14 residues. CDR3 region: CASSPGQYNQPQHF. CDR3 in DNA: TGTGCCAGCAGCCCAGGACAGTATAATCAGCCCCAGCATTTT.